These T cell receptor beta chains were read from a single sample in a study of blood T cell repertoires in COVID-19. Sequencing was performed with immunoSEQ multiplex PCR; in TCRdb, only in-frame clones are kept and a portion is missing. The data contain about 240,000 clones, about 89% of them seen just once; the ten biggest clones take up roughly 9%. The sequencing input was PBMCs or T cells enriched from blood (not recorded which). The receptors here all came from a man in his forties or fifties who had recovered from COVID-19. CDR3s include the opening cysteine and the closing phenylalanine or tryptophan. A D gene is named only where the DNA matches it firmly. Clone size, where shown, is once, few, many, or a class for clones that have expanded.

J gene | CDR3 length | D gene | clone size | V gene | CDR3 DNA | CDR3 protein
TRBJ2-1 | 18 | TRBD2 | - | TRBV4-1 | TGCGCCAGCAGCCGAGGACTAGCGGGGGTCAGCTCCTACAATGAGCAGTTCTTC | CASSRGLAGVSSYNEQFF
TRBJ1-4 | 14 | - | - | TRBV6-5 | TGTGCCAGCCGTAAGGAGGGAACTAATGAAAAACTGTTTTTT | CASRKEGTNEKLFF
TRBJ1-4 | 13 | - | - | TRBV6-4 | TGTGCCAGCAGTGAATTTGGAGGCGAAAAACTGTTTTTT | CASSEFGGEKLFF
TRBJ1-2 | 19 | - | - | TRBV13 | TGTGCCAGCAGCTTAGAAGCATCGGGGGGCCTCACGTCTGGCTATGGCTACACCTTC | CASSLEASGGLTSGYGYTF
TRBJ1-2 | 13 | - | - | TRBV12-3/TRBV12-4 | TGTGCCAGCAGTTCAGGGCAGGCGTATGGCTACACCTTC | CASSSGQAYGYTF
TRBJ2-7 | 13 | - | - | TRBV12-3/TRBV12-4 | TGTGCCAGCAGTTTTCCGGGGGTAAACGAGCAGTACTTC | CASSFPGVNEQYF
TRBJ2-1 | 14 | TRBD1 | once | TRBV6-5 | TGTGCCAGCAGTCTATGGACAGGAGACAATGAGCAGTTCTTC | CASSLWTGDNEQFF
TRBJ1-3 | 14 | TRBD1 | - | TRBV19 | TGTGCCAGTAGTATCGGGACAGCTGGAAACACCATATATTTT | CASSIGTAGNTIYF
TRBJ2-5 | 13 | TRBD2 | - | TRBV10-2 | TGCGCCAGCAGTTTAGCGGGAGTGGAGACCCAGTACTTC | CASSLAGVETQYF
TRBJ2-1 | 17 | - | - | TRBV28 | TGTGCCAGCAGTCGGGTGGGGATGGGGCGAGGACACAATGAGCAGTTCTTC | CASSRVGMGRGHNEQFF
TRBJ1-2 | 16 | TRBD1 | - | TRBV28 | TGTGCCAGCAGTCTAACTCTGGGACAGTCAAACTATGGCTACACCTTC | CASSLTLGQSNYGYTF
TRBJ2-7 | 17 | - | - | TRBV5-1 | TGCGCCAGCAGCTTGGCCCCTATGACTTTGCTCTCCTACGAGCAGTACTTC | CASSLAPMTLLSYEQYF
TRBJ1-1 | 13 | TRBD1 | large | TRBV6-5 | TGTGCCAGCAACCAACAGGGGGCCACTGAAGCTTTCTTT | CASNQQGATEAFF
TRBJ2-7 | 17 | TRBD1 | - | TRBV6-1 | TGTGCCAGCAGTGCCACTACCGGGACAGGAGGGTCGCGGGAGCAGTACTTC | CASSATTGTGGSREQYF
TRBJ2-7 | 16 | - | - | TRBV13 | TGTGCCAGCAGCTTACCCAGGCAGGGGAGCTCCTACGAGCAGTACTTC | CASSLPRQGSSYEQYF
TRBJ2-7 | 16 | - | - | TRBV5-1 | TGCGCCAGCAGCCCATGGACACAGCGAACCTCCTACGAGCAGTACTTC | CASSPWTQRTSYEQYF
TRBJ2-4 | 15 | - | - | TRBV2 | TGTGCCAGCAGCGTGGGTGTCGGGGGACAAAACATTCAGTACTTC | CASSVGVGGQNIQYF
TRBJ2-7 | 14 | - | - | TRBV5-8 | TGTGCCAGCAGCTTGGATATAGCCTCCTACGAGCAGTACTTC | CASSLDIASYEQYF
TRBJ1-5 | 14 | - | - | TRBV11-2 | TGTGCCAGCAGCTTAGGGACATTCCGTCAGCCCCAGCATTTT | CASSLGTFRQPQHF
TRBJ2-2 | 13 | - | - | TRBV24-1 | TGTGCCACCGAGGTGGAGTCCACCGGGGAGCTGTTTTTT | CATEVESTGELFF
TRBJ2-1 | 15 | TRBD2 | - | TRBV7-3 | TGTGCCAGCAGCTTCGCGGGGGAAACCTACAATGAGCAGTTCTTC | CASSFAGETYNEQFF
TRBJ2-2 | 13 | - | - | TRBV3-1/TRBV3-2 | TGTGCCAGCAGCCCGCCGGGAACCGGGGAGCTGTTTTTT | CASSPPGTGELFF
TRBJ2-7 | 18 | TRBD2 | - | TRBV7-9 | TGTGCCAGCAGCTTAGCTGGACTAGCGGGGGGAAGCTCCTACGAGCAGTACTTC | CASSLAGLAGGSSYEQYF
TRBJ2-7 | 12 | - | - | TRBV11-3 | TGTGCCAGCAGCTCGGACACTTACGAGCAGTACTTC | CASSSDTYEQYF
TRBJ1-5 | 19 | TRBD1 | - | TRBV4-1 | TGCGCCAGCAGCCGCCAAGAAGCGAACCGGGACAGGATCAATCAGCCCCAGCATTTT | CASSRQEANRDRINQPQHF
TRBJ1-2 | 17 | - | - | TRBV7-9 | TGTGCCAGCACCGATGGGAGAGACAGGCCTCGTTTTTTTGGCTACACCTTC | CASTDGRDRPRFFGYTF
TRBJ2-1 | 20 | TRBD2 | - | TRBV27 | TGTGCCAGCAGTTTAATGGGACTAGCGGGAGTCGGGAAGCCCTACAATGAGCAGTTCTTC | CASSLMGLAGVGKPYNEQFF
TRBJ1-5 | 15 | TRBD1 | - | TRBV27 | TGTGCCAGCAGTCCACGGGACAGGGTCGGTCAGCCCCAGCATTTT | CASSPRDRVGQPQHF